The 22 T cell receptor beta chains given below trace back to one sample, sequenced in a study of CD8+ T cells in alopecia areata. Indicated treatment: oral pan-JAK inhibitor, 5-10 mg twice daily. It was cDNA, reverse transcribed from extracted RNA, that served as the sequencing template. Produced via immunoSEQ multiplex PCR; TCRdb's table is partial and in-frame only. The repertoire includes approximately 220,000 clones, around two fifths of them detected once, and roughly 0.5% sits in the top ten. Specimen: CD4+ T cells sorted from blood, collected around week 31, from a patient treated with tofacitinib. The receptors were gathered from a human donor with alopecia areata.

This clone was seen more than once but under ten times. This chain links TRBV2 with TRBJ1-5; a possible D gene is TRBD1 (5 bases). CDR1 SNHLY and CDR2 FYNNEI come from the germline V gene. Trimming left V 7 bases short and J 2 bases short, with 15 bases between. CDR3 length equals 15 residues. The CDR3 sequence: CASNRRDGGNQPQHF. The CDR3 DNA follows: TGTGCCAGCAATCGAAGGGACGGGGGCAATCAGCCCCAGCATTTT.

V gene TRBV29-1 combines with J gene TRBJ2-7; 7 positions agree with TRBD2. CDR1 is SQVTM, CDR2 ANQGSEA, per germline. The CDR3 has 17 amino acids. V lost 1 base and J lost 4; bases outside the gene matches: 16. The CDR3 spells CSVEAQTWASGTYEQYF. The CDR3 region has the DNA TGCAGCGTTGAAGCCCAGACTTGGGCTAGCGGTACGTACGAGCAGTACTTC.

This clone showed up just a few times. The chain's CDR3 is CASSLRFEQYF. The CDR3 coding sequence is TGTGCCAGCAGTTTACGTTTCGAGCAGTACTTC. V is TRBV28 and J is TRBJ2-7; no definite D call. The CDR3 extends over 11 amino acids. The germline CDR1 and CDR2 sequences are MDHEN and SYDVKM. V lost 2 bases, J lost 6 bases, and 5 bases lay in between.

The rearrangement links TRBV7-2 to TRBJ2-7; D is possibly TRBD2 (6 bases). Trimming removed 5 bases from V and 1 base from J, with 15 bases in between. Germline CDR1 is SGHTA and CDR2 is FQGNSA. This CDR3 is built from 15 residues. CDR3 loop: CASSKPGGGSYEQYF. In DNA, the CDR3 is TGTGCCAGCAGCAAACCCGGGGGAGGTTCCTACGAGCAGTACTTC. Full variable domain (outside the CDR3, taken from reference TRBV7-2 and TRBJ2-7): GAGVSQSPSNKVTEKGKDVELRCDPISGHTALYWYRQSLGQGLEFLIYFQGNSAPDKSGLPSDRFSAERTGGSVSTLTIQRTQQEDSAVYLCASSKPGGGSYEQYFGPGTRLTVT.

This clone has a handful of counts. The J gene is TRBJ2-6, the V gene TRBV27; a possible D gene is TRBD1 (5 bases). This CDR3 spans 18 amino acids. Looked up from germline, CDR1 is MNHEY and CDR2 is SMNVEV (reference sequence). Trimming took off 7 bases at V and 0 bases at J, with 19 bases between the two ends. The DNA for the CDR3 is TGTGCCAGCAAAACTCTCAGGGTCTCGAGCTCTGGGGCCAACGTCCTGACTTTC. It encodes CASKTLRVSSSGANVLTF.

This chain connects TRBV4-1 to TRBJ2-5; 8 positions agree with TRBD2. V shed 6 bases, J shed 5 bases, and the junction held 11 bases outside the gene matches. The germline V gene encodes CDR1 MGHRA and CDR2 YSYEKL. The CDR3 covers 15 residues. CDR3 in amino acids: CASSPIGLAVETQYF. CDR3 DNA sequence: TGCGCCAGCAGTCCAATCGGACTAGCCGTCGAGACCCAGTACTTC.

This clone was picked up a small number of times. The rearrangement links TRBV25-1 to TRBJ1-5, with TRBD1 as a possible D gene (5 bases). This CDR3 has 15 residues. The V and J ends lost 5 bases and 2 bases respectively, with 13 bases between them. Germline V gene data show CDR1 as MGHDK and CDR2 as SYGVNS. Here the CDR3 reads CASSMGGSGNQPQHF. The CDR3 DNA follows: TGTGCCAGCAGTATGGGGGGTTCGGGCAATCAGCCCCAGCATTTT.

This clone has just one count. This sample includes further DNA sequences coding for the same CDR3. The CDR3 nucleotides read TGCAGCGTTGGCGGTTTTGTCACTGAAGCTTTCTTT. Amino acid sequence: CSVGGFVTEAFF. The V call is TRBV29-1, the J call TRBJ1-1; D unresolved. The germline CDR1 and CDR2 sequences are SQVTM and ANQGSEA. The length of the CDR3 is 12 residues. V shed 4 bases and J shed 4 bases, with 10 bases lying between them.

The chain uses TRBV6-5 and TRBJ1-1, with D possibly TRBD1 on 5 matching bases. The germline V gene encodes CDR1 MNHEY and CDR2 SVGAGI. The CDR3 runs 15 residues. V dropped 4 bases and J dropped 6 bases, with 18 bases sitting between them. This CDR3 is CASSSGRGTGSEAFF. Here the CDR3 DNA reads TGTGCCAGCAGTTCGGGACGGGGAACGGGCTCTGAAGCTTTCTTT.

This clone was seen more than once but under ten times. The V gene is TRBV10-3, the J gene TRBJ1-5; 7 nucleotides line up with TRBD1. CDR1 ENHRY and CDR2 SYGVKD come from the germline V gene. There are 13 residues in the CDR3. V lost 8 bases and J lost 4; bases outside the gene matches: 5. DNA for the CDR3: TGTGCCATCGGCCAGGGGGTGAATCAGCCCCAGCATTTT. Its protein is CAIGQGVNQPQHF.

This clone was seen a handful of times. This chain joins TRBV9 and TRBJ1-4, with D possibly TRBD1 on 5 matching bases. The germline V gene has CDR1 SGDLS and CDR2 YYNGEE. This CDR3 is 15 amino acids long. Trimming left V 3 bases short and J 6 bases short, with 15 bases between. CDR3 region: CASSEGKLRDEKLFF. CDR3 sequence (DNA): TGTGCCAGCAGCGAGGGGAAACTTCGGGATGAAAAACTGTTTTTT.

Written as DNA, the CDR3 is TGCGCCAGCAGCTTTGGTCCCAGCGGGAGGGAAGAGACCCAGTACTTC. As protein: CASSFGPSGREETQYF. The chain links TRBV5-1 to TRBJ2-5; TRBD2 matches at 10 bases. The V gene's germline CDR1 is SGHRS and CDR2 YFSETQ. The length of the CDR3 is 16 residues. Unmatched junction bases numbered 7, after V lost 2 bases and J lost 3 bases. Full variable domain (outside the CDR3, taken from reference TRBV5-1 and TRBJ2-5): KAGVTQTPRYLIKTRGQQVTLSCSPISGHRSVSWYQQTPGQGLQFLFEYFSETQRNKGNFPGRFSGRQFSNSRSEMNVSTLELGDSALYLCASSFGPSGREETQYFGPGTRLLVL.

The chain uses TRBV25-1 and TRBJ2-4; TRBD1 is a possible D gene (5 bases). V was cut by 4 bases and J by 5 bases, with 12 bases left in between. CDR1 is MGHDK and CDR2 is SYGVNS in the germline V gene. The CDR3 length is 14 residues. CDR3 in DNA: TGTGCCAGCAGTGGTCAGGGCGTGCAAAACATTCAGTACTTC. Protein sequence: CASSGQGVQNIQYF.

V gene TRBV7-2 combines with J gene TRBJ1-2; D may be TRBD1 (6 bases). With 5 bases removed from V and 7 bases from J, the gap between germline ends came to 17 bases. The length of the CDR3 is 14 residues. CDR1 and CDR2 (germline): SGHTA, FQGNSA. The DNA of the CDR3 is TGTGCCAGCAGCCTGGGGGGCGGGTACGGTGGCTACACCTTC. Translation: CASSLGGGYGGYTF. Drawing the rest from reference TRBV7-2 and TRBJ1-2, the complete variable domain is GAGVSQSPSNKVTEKGKDVELRCDPISGHTALYWYRQSLGQGLEFLIYFQGNSAPDKSGLPSDRFSAERTGGSVSTLTIQRTQQEDSAVYLCASSLGGGYGGYTFGSGTRLTVV.

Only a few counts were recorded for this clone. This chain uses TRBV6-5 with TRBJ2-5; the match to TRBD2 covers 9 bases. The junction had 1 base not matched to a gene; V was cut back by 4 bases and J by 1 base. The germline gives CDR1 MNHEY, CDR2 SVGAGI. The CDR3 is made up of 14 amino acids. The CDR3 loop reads CASSSAGGQETQYF. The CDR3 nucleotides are TGTGCCAGCAGTTCAGCGGGGGGCCAAGAGACCCAGTACTTC.

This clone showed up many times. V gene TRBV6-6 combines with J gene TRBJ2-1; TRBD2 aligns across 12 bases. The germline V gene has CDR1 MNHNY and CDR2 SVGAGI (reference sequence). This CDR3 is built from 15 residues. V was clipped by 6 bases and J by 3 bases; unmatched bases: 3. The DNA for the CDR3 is TGTGCCAGCAGGGAGACTAGCGGGAGCTACAATGAGCAGTTCTTC. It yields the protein CASRETSGSYNEQFF.

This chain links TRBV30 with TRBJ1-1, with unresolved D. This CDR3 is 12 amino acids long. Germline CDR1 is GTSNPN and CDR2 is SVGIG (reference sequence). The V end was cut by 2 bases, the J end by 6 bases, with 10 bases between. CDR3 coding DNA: TGTGCCTGGAGTCCCCCGAGCGCTGAAGCTTTCTTT. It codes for CAWSPPSAEAFF. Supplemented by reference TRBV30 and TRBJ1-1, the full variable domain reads SQTIHQWPATLVQPVGSPLSLECTVEGTSNPNLYWYRQAAGRGLQLLFYSVGIGQISSEVPQNLSASRPQDRQFILSSKKLLLSDSGFYLCAWSPPSAEAFFGQGTRLTVV.

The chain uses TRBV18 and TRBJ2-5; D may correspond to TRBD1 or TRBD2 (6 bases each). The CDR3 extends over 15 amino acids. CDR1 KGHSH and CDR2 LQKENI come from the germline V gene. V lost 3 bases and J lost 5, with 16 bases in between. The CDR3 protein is CASSPRGDTWETQYF. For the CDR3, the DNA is TGTGCCAGCTCACCGAGGGGGGACACTTGGGAGACCCAGTACTTC.

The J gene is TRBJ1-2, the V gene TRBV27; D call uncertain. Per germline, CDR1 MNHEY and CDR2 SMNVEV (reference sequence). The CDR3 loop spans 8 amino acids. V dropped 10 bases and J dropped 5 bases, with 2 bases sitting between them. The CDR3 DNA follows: TGTGCCATTTATGGCTACACCTTC. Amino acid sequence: CAIYGYTF.

This CDR3 reads CASRGQGYGYTF. CDR3 coding DNA: TGTGCCAGCAGGGGACAGGGGTATGGCTACACCTTC. V and J are TRBV6-6 and TRBJ1-2; 10 nucleotides match TRBD1. The CDR3 is 12 residues long. Germline V CDR1 and CDR2: MNHNY, SVGAGI (reference sequence). V trimming: 6 bases; J trimming: 5 bases; junction bases outside the gene matches: 0.

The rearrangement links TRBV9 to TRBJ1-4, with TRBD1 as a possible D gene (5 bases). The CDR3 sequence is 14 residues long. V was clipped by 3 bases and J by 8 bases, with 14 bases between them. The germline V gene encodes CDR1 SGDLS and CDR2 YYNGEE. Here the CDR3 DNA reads TGTGCCAGCAGCGGCGGACGGGACCAGGAAAAACTGTTTTTT. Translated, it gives CASSGGRDQEKLFF.

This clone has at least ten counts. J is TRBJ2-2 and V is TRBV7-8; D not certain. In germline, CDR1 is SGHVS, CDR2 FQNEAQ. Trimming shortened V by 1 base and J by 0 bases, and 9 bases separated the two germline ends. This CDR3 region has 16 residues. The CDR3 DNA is TGTGCCAGCAGCTTAGAGACTTCCGCGAACACCGGGGAGCTGTTTTTT. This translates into CASSLETSANTGELFF. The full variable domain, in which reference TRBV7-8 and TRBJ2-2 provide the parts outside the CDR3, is GAGVSQSPRYKVAKRGQDVALRCDPISGHVSLFWYQQALGQGPEFLTYFQNEAQLDKSGLPSDRFFAERPEGSVSTLKIQRTQQEDSAVYLCASSLETSANTGELFFGEGSRLTVL.